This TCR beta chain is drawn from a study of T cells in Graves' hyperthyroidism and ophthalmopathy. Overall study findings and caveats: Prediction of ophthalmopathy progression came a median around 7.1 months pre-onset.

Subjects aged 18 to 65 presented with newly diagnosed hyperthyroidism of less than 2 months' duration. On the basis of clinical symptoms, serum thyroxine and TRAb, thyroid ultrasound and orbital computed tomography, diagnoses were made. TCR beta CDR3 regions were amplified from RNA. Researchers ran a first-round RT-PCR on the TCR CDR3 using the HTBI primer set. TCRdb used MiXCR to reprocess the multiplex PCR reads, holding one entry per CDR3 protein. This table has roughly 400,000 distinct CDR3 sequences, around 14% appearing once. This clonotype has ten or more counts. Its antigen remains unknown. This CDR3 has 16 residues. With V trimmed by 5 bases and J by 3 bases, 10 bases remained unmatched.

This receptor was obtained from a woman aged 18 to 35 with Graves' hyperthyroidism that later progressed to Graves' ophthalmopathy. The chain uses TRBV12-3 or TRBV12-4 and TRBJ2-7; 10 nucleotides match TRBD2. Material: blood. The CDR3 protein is CASSPPGLAKSYEQYF. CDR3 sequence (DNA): TGTGCCAGCAGTCCTCCGGGACTAGCGAAAAGCTACGAGCAGTACTTC.